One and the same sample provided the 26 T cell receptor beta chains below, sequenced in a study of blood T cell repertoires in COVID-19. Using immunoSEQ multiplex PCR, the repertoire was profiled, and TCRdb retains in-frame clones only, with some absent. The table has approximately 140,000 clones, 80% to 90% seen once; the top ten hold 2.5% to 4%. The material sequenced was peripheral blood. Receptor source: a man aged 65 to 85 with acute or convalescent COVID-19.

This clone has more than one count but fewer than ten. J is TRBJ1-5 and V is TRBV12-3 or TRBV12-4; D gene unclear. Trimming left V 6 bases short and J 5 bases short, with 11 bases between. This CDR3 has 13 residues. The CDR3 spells CASSPRVDQPQHF. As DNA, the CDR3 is TGTGCCAGCAGCCCGCGGGTTGATCAGCCCCAGCATTTT.

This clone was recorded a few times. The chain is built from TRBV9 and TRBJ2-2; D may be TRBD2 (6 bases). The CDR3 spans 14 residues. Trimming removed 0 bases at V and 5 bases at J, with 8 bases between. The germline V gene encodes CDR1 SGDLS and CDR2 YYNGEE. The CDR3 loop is CASSVGGDTGELFF. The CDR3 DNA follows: TGTGCCAGCAGCGTAGGGGGGGATACCGGGGAGCTGTTTTTT. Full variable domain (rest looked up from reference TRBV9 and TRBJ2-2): DSGVTQTPKHLITATGQRVTLRCSPRSGDLSVYWYQQSLDQGLQFLIQYYNGEERAKGNILERFSAQQFPDLHSELNLSSLELGDSALYFCASSVGGDTGELFFGEGSRLTVL.

The CDR3 loop reads CASSPAQSNQPQHF. In DNA form, the CDR3 reads TGTGCCAGCTCACCAGCACAGAGCAATCAGCCCCAGCATTTT. The chain links TRBV18 to TRBJ1-5, with D unclear. With 2 bases removed from V and 1 base from J, the gap between germline ends came to 6 bases. This CDR3 is built from 14 residues. Looked up from germline, CDR1 is KGHSH and CDR2 is LQKENI.

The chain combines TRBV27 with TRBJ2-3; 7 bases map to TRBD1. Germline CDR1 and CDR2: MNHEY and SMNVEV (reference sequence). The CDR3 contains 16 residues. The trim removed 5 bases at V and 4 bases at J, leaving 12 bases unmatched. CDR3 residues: CASSPSNRGSADTQYF. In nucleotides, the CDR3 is TGTGCCAGCAGTCCCAGCAACAGGGGTTCCGCAGATACGCAGTATTTT.

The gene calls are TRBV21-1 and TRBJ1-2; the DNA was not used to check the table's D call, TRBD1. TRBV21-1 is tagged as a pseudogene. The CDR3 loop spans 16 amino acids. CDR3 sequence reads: CASSLWGQKKYYGYTF. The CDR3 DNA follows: TGTGCCAGCAGCCTCTGGGGACAGAAGAAATACTATGGCTACACCTTC.

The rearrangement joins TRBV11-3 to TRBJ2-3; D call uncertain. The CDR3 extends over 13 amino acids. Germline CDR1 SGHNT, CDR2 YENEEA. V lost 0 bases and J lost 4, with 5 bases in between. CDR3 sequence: CASSLESADTQYF. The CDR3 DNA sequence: TGTGCCAGCAGCTTAGAGTCGGCAGATACGCAGTATTTT.

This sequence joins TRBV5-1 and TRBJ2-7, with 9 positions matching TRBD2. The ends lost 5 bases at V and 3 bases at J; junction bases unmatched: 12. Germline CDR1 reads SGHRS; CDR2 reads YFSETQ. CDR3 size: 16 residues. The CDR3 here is CASRLPSGKGDYEQYF. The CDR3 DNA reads TGCGCCAGCAGGCTGCCTAGCGGGAAAGGTGACTACGAGCAGTACTTC.

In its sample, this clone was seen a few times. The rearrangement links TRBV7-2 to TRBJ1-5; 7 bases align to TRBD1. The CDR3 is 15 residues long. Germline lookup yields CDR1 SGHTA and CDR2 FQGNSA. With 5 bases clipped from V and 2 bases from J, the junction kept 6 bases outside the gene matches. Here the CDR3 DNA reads TGTGCCAGCAGCCCACAGGGGAGTGGCAATCAGCCCCAGCATTTT. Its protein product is CASSPQGSGNQPQHF.

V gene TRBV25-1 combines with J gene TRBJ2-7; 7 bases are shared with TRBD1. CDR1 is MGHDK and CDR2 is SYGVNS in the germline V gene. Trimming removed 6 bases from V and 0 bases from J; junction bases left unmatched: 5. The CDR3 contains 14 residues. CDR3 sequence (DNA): TGTGCCAGCAGGAAGGACAGGAGCTCCTACGAGCAGTACTTC. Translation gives CASRKDRSSYEQYF.

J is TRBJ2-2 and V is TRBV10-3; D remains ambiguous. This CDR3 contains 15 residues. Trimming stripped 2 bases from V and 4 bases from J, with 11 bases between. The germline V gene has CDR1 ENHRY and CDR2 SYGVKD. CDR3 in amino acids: CAISEGVAATGELFF. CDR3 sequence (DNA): TGTGCCATCAGTGAGGGAGTGGCAGCCACCGGGGAGCTGTTTTTT.

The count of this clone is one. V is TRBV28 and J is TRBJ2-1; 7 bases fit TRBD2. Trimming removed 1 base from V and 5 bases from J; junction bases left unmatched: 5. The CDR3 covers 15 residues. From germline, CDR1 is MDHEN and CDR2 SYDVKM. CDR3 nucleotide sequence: TGTGCCAGCAGTTTATCCTCGGGAGGTAACAATGAGCAGTTCTTC. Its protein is CASSLSSGGNNEQFF.

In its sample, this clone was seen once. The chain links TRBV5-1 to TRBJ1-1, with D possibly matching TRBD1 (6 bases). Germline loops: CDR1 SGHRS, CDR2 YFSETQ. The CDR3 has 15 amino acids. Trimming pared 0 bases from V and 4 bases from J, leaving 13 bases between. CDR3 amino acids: CASSLVRGSGTEAFF. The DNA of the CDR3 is TGCGCCAGCAGCTTGGTCAGGGGATCGGGCACTGAAGCTTTCTTT.

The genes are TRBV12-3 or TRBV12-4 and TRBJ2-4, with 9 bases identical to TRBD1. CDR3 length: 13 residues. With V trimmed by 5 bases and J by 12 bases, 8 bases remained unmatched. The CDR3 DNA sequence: TGTGCCAGCAGTGGACCGGGACAGGGAGATCAGTACTTC. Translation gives CASSGPGQGDQYF.

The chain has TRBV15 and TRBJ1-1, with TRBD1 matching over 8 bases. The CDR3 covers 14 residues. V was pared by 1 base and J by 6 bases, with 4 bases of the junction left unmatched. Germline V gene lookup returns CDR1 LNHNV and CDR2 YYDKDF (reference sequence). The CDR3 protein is CATSRADREAEAFF. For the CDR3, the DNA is TGTGCCACCAGCAGAGCGGACAGGGAAGCTGAAGCTTTCTTT.

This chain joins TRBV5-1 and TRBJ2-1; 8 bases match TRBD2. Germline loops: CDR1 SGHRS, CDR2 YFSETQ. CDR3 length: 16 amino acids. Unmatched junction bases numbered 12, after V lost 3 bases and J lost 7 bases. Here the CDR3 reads CASSSQSGRGGNEQFF. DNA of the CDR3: TGCGCCAGCAGCTCCCAGAGCGGGAGAGGGGGGAATGAGCAGTTCTTC.

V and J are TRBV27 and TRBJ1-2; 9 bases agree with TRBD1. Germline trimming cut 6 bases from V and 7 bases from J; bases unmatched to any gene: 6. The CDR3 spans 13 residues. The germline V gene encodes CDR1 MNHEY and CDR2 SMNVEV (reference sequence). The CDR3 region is CASRTGGVSGYTF. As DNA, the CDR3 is TGTGCCAGCAGGACAGGGGGGGTCTCTGGCTACACCTTC.

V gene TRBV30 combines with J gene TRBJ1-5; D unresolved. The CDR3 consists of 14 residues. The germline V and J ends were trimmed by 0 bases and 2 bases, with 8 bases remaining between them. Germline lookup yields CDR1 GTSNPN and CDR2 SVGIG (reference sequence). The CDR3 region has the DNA TGTGCCTGGAGTGTACAACGGGGCAATCAGCCCCAGCATTTT. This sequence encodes CAWSVQRGNQPQHF. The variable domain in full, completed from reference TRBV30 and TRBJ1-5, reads SQTIHQWPATLVQPVGSPLSLECTVEGTSNPNLYWYRQAAGRGLQLLFYSVGIGQISSEVPQNLSASRPQDRQFILSSKKLLLSDSGFYLCAWSVQRGNQPQHFGDGTRLSIL.

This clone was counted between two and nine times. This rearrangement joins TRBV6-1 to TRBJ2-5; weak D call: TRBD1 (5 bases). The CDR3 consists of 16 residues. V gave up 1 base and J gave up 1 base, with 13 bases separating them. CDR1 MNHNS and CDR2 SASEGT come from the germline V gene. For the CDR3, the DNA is TGTGCCAGCAGTGAAGAATATAGGACAACCCAAGAGACCCAGTACTTC. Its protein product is CASSEEYRTTQETQYF.

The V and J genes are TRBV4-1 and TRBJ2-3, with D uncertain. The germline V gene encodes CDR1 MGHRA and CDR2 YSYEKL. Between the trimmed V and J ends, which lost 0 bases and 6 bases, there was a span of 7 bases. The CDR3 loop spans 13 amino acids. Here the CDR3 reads CASSQEMRDTQYF. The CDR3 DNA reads TGCGCCAGCAGCCAAGAGATGCGGGATACGCAGTATTTT.

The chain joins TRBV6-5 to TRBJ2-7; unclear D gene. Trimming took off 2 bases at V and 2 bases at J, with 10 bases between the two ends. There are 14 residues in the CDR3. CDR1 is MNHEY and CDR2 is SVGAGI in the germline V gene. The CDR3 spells CASSYGFPPYEQYF. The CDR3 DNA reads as TGTGCCAGCAGTTACGGCTTCCCCCCCTACGAGCAGTACTTC.

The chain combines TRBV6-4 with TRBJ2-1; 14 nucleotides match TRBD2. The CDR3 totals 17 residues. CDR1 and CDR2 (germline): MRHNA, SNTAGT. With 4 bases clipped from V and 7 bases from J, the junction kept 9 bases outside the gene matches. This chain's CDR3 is CASSAATSGRARNEQFF. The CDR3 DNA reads TGTGCCAGCAGTGCTGCGACTAGCGGGAGGGCCAGAAATGAGCAGTTCTTC.

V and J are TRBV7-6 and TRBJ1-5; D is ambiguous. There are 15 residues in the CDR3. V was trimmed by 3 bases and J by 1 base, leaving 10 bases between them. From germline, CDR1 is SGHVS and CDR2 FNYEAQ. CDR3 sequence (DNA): TGTGCCAGCAGCTTGGCGGCCGGGAGCAATCAGCCCCAGCATTTT. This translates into CASSLAAGSNQPQHF.

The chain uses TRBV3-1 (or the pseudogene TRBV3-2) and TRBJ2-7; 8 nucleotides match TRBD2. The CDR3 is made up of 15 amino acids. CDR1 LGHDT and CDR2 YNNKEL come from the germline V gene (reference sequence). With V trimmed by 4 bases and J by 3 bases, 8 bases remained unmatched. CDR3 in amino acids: CASSPTGGGIYEQYF. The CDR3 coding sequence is TGTGCCAGCAGCCCGACGGGGGGGGGCATCTACGAGCAGTACTTC.

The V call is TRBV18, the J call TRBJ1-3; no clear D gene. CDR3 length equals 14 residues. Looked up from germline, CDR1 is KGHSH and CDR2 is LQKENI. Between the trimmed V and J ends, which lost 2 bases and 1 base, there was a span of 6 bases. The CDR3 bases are TGTGCCAGCTCACCAGAGAGGTCTGGAAACACCATATATTTT. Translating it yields CASSPERSGNTIYF.

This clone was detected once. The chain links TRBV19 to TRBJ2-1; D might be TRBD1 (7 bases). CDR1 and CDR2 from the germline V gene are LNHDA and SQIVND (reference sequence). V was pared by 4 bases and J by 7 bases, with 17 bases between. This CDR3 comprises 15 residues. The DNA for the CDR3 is TGTGCCAGTAGTACCGCTCACAGGGGAGGAAATGAGCAGTTCTTC. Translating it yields CASSTAHRGGNEQFF.

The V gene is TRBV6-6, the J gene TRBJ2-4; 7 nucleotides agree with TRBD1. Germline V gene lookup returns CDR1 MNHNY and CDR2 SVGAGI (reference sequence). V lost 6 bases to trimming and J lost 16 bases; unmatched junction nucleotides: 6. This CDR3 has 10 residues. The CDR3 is CASRGQWNYF. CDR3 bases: TGTGCCAGCAGGGGACAGTGGAATTACTTC.